One sample yielded the 3 T cell receptor beta chains listed below, sequenced in a study of blood T cell repertoires in COVID-19. Using immunoSEQ multiplex PCR, the repertoire was profiled, and TCRdb retains in-frame clones only, with some absent. The table has 150,000 to 200,000 clones, 80% to 90% seen once. Sequenced material: peripheral blood. These receptors were taken from a man between 60 and 75 years old with acute or convalescent COVID-19.

J is TRBJ1-2 and V is TRBV11-2; unclear D gene. V lost 3 bases, J lost 6 bases, and 11 bases lay in between. The length of the CDR3 is 13 residues. Germline V gene lookup returns CDR1 SGHAT and CDR2 FQNNGV. CDR3 nucleotide sequence: TGTGCCAGCAGCTTCGGATGGGAGAATGGCTACACCTTC. It yields the protein CASSFGWENGYTF.

The chain combines TRBV11-2 with TRBJ2-7; unclear D gene. The CDR3 has 11 residues. CDR1 is SGHAT, CDR2 FQNNGV, per germline. The germline V and J ends were trimmed by 3 bases and 3 bases, with 3 bases remaining between them. The CDR3 reads CASSLYYEQYF. As DNA, the CDR3 is TGTGCCAGCAGCTTGTACTACGAGCAGTACTTC.

The chain couples TRBV5-1 to TRBJ2-7; D possibly corresponds to TRBD1 (5 bases). V gave up 7 bases and J gave up 6 bases, with 20 bases separating them. The length of the CDR3 is 14 residues. CDR1 and CDR2 from the germline V gene are SGHRS and YFSETQ. CDR3 bases: TGCGCCAGCGGCCCCCAGGCAGGGATGGTCGAGCAGTACTTC. Amino acids: CASGPQAGMVEQYF.